This record covers a single T cell receptor beta chain. What it binds is not known. The record originates from a study of cytomegalovirus exposure and HLA in healthy donors. Findings and caveats of the study: Links to common viral pathogens appeared, in a later analysis, for several of the most significant clusters.

PCR involved 60 Vbeta and 13 Jbeta primers. Method: immunoSEQ multiplex PCR; TCRdb's copy keeps in-frame clones and lacks some. The table records approximately 150,000 clones, around 75% of them present only once. The CDR3 length is 14 residues. The V gene's germline CDR1 is GTSNPN and CDR2 SVGIG (reference sequence). After removal of 4 bases from V and 6 bases from J, the junction contained 11 bases not matched to a gene. The source of this sequence is a male donor in good health and CMV-seronegative. The rearrangement joins TRBV30 to TRBJ2-7; 8 bases are a match to TRBD1. The sample was PBMCs. In nucleotides, the CDR3 is TGTGCCTGGACCGCCCAGGGGGCGGAGTTCGAGCAGTACTTC. The encoded protein is CAWTAQGAEFEQYF.